This TCR beta chain was identified during a study of CD8 T cells in ankylosing spondylitis. General observations from the study: What seemed typical of ankylosing spondylitis blood was a TCR beta motif built from several highly homologous variants. Clones that were linked to disease were CD8+ and were relatively rare in peripheral blood.

With molecular barcodes, quantitative 5'-RACE was used to make the TCR beta libraries. TCRdb redid the calling of the 5' RACE reads with MiXCR, one entry per CDR3 protein. The sample lists around 130,000 distinct CDR3 sequences, over 15% occurring once. A remark on this clonotype: Antigen: not known.

There are 11 residues in the CDR3. The V end was cut by 2 bases, the J end by 6 bases, with 5 bases between. CDR1 is MNHNY and CDR2 is SVGAGI in the germline V gene (reference sequence). This rearrangement joins TRBV6-6 to TRBJ2-7; D remains unclear. Sequencing was done on a sample of blood, either unsorted or a sorted T cell fraction (not recorded which). The receptor was derived from a male donor with ankylosing spondylitis. CDR3 in DNA: TGTGCCAGCAGTTACGGGGTCGAGCAGTACTTC. Translation gives CASSYGVEQYF.